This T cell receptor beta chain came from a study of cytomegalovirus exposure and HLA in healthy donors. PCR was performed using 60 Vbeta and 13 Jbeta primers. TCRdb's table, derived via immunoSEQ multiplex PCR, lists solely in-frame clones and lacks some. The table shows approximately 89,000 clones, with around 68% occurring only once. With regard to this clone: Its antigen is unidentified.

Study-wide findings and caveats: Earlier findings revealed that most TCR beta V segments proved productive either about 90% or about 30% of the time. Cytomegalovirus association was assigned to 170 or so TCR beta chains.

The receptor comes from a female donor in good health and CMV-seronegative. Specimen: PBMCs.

The CDR3 sequence is CASSQDTYNEQFF. Here the CDR3 DNA reads TGTGCCAGTAGTCAGGACACCTACAATGAGCAGTTCTTC. The V call is TRBV19, the J call TRBJ2-1; a weak D match, TRBD1 (5 bases). The germline V and J ends were trimmed by 5 bases and 2 bases, with 7 bases remaining between them. CDR1 and CDR2 (germline): LNHDA, SQIVND (reference sequence). This CDR3 spans 13 amino acids.